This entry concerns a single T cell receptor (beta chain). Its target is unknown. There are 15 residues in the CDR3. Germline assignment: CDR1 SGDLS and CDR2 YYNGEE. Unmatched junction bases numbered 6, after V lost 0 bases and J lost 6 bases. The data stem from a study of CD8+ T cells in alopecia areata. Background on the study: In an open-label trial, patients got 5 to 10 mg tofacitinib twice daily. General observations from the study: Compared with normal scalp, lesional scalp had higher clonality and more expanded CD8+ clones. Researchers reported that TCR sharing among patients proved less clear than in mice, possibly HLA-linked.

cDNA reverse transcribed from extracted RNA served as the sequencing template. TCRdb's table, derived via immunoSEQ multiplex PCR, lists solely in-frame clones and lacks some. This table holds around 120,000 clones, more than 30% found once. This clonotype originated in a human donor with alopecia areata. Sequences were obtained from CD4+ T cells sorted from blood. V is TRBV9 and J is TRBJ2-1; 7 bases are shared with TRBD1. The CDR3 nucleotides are TGTGCCAGCAGCGTAGCTACAGGGGTGGTCAATGAGCAGTTCTTC. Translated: CASSVATGVVNEQFF.